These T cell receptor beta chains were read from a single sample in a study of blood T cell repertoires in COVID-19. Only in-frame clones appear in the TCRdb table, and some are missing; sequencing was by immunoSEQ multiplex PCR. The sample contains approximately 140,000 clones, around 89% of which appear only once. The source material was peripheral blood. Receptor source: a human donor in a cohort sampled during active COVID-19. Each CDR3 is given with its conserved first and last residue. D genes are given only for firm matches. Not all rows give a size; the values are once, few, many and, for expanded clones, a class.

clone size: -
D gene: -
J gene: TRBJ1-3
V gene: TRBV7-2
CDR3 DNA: TGTGCGGCAGCAACGGGGGCTGGAAACACCATATATTTT
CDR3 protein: CAAATGAGNTIYF

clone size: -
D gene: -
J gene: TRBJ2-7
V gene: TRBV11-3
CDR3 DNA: TGTGCCAGCAGCCCTGGGAGGGGGGTGAGCTACGAGCAGTACTTC
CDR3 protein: CASSPGRGVSYEQYF

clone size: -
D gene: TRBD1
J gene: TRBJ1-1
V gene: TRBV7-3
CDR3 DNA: TGTGCCAGCAGACGGGACAGGATGACTTATGCTTTCTTT
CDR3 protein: CASRRDRMTYAFF

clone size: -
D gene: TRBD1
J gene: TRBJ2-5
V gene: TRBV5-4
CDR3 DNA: TGTGCCAGCAGCTTGGGTGGGACAGGCCAAGAGACCCAGTACTTC
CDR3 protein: CASSLGGTGQETQYF

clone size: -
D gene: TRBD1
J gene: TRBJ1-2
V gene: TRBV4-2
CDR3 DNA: TGTGCCAGCAGCCAGGACAGGCAAGTCTTATCTAACTATGGCTACACCTTC
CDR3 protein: CASSQDRQVLSNYGYTF

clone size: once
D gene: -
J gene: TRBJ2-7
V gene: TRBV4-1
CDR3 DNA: TGCGCCAGCAGCCAAGAACAGGGTAGTATCTACGAGCAGTACTTC
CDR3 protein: CASSQEQGSIYEQYF

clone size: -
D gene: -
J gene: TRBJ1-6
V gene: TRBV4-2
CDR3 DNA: TGTGCCAGCAGCCCCAGACAGTACACAAATTCACCCCTCCACTTT
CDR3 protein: CASSPRQYTNSPLHF

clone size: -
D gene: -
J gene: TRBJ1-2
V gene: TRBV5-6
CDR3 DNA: TGTGCCAGCAGCTTAATAGGGGATAATGGCTACACCTTC
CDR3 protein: CASSLIGDNGYTF

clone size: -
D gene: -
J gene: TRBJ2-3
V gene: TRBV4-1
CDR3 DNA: TGCGCCAGCAGCCAAGAAGGTACGGGGGGCCACGCTAGCACAGATACGCAGTATTTT
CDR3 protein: CASSQEGTGGHASTDTQYF

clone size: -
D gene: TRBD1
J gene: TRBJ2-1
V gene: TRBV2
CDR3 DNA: TGTGCCAGCAGTGGGGGACAGGGGGTTACTGAGCAGTTCTTC
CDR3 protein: CASSGGQGVTEQFF

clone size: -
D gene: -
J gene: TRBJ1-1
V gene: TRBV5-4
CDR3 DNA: TGTGCCAGCAGCTGGCAGGGTACGACTGAAGCTTTCTTT
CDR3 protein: CASSWQGTTEAFF

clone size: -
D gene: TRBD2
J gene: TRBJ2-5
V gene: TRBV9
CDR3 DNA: TGTGCCAGCAGCGTAGAAGGCGGGGGGGCGTCAGAGACCCAGTACTTC
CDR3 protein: CASSVEGGGASETQYF

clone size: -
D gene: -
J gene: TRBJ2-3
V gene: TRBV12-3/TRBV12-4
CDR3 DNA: TGTGCCAGCAGTCTCGGACTTACGCAGTATTTT
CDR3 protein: CASSLGLTQYF

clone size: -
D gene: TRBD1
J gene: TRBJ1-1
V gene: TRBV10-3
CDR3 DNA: TGTGCCACCCGGTTGGGGACAGGGCTGAACACTGAAGCTTTCTTT
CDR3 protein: CATRLGTGLNTEAFF

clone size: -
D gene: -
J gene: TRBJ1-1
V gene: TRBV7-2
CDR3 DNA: TGTGCCAGCAGCCCATCCCTGGCTTCCACTGAAGCTTTCTTT
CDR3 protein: CASSPSLASTEAFF

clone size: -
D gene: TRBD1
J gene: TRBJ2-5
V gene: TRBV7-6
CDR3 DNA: TGTGCCAGCAGCTTAGCAGCGGGGACAGGGGGGATGAAGACCCAGTACTTC
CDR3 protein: CASSLAAGTGGMKTQYF

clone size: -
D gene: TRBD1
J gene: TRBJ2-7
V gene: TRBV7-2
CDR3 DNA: TGTGCCAGCAGACTAACCGGGACAGTAACCTACGAGCAGTACTTC
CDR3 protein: CASRLTGTVTYEQYF

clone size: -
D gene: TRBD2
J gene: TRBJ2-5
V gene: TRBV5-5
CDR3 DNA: TGTGCCAGCAGCTTGGCGGGGGGGCAGGAGACCCAGTACTTC
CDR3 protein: CASSLAGGQETQYF

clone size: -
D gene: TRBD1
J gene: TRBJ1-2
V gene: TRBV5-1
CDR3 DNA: TGCGCCAGCAGCCCGTCGGACAGGGATGGCTACACCTTC
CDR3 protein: CASSPSDRDGYTF

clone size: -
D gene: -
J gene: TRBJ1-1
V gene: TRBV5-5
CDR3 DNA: TGTGCCAGCAGCTTGTGGGGCAAGGGCACTGAAGCTTTCTTT
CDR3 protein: CASSLWGKGTEAFF

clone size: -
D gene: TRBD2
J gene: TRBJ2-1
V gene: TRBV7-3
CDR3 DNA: TGTGCCAGCAGCTTAAGCGGGGGGGCCTACAATGAGCAGTTCTTC
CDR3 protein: CASSLSGGAYNEQFF

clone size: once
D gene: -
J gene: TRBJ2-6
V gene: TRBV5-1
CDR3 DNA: TGCGCCAGCAGCTTAACAGCGGGCTCTGGGGCCAACGTCCTGACTTTC
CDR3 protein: CASSLTAGSGANVLTF

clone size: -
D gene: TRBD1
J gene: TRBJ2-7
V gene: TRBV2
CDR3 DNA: TGTGCCAGCAGCACGACGGGACAGGGGGTCTTC
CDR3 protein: CASSTTGQGVF

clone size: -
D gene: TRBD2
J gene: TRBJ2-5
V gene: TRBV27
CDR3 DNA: TGTGCCAGCAGCCCACTAGCGGGGGGTACCGAGGTCCAGTACTTC
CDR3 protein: CASSPLAGGTEVQYF

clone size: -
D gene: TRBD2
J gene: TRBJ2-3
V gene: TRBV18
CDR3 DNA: TGTGCCAGCTCTAGCGGGGGTATGGATACGCAGTATTTT
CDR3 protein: CASSSGGMDTQYF

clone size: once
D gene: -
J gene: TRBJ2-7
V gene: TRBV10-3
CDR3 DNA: TGTGCCATCAGTGAGCTGAGGGAGCCCTACGAGCAGTACTTC
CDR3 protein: CAISELREPYEQYF

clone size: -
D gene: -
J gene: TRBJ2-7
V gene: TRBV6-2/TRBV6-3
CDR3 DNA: TGTGCCAGCAGTTCTAGCGTCTACGAGCAGTACTTC
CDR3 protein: CASSSSVYEQYF

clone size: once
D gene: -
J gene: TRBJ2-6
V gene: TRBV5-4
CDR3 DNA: TGTGCCAGCAGGGACTCAGGTGCGGTTTTTGGGGCCAACGTCCTGACTTTC
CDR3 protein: CASRDSGAVFGANVLTF

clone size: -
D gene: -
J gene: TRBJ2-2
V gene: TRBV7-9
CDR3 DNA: TGTGCCAGCAGCTCAGGGACATTACCGAACACCGGGGAGCTGTTTTTT
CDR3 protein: CASSSGTLPNTGELFF

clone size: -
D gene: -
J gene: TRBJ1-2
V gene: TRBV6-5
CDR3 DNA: TGTGCCAGCAACCAGGCGTTTTACTATGGCTACACCTTC
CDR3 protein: CASNQAFYYGYTF

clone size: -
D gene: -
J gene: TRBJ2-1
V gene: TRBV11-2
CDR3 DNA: TGTGCCAGCAGCTTAACGGGACATTCCTACAATGAGCAGTTCTTC
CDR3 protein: CASSLTGHSYNEQFF

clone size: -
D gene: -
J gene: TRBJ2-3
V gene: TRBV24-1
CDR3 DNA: TGTGCCACCAGTGATTTGGACAGTAGCACAGATACGCAGTATTTT
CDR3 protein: CATSDLDSSTDTQYF

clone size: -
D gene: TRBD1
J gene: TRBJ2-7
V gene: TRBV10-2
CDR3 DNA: TGCGCCAGCAGAAGGGACAGAAACTACGAGCAGTACTTC
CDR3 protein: CASRRDRNYEQYF

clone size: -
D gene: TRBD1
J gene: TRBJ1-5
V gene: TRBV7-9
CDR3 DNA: TGTGCCAGCAGCTTGGCAGGGACAGAGTCACAGCCCCAGCATTTT
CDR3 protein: CASSLAGTESQPQHF

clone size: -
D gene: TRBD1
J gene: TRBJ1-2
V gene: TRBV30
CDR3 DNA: TGTGCCTGGAGTCCACGGACAGGGGGCGGCTATGGCTACACCTTC
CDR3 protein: CAWSPRTGGGYGYTF

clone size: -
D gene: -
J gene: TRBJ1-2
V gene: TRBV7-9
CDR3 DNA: TGTGCCAGATCGGAGGTGTACAATGGCTACACCTTC
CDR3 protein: CARSEVYNGYTF

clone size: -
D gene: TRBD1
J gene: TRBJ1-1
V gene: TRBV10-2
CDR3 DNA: TGCGCCAGCAAGGACAGGATGAACACTGAAGCTTTCTTT
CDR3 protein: CASKDRMNTEAFF

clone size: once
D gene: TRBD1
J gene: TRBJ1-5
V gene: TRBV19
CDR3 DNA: TGTGCCAGTAGTCTCCGATTGGACAGGAGGGATCAGCCCCAGCATTTT
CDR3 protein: CASSLRLDRRDQPQHF

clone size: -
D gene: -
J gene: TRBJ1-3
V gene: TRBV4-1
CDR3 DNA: TGCGCCAGCAGCCAAGTATCCAGGTCGCTGGGAAACACCATATATTTT
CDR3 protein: CASSQVSRSLGNTIYF

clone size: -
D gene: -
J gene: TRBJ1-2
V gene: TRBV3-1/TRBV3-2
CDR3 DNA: TGTGCCAGCAGTACAGGAGCTAACTATGGCTACACCTTC
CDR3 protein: CASSTGANYGYTF

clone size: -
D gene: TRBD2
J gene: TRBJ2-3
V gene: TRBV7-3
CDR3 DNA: TGTGCCAGCAGCTTCGGTACTAGCGGGGGGGATACGCAGTATTTT
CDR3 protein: CASSFGTSGGDTQYF